The present T cell receptor (beta chain) was sequenced within a study of cytomegalovirus exposure and HLA in healthy donors. Vbeta (60) and Jbeta (13) primers were used in the PCR. Here immunoSEQ multiplex PCR was the method, and the copy in TCRdb shows in-frame clones only, minus some. The sample consists of around 150,000 clones, 80% of them appearing once. As regards this clone: Its antigen is undetermined.

The CDR3 is 16 residues long. Germline assignment: CDR1 MNHNS and CDR2 SASEGT. Trimming removed 3 bases at V and 4 bases at J, with 19 bases between. Study-level points and caveats: Among CMV-associated TCR beta chains, most appeared HLA-restricted in a later analysis. Productive status was seen about 87% or about 30% of the time for most TCR beta V segments in an earlier analysis. The records held CMV serostatus as the only immune exposure information. Highly shared sequence variants in one cluster were likely a sequencing artifact.

The specimen sequenced was PBMCs. V usage is TRBV6-1 and J usage is TRBJ2-7; D ambiguous. The sequence was obtained from a male donor in good health and CMV-seronegative. CDR3 in amino acids: CASSDRARSIFYEQYF. The CDR3, as DNA: TGTGCCAGCAGTGACCGCGCCCGCTCTATATTTTACGAGCAGTACTTC.